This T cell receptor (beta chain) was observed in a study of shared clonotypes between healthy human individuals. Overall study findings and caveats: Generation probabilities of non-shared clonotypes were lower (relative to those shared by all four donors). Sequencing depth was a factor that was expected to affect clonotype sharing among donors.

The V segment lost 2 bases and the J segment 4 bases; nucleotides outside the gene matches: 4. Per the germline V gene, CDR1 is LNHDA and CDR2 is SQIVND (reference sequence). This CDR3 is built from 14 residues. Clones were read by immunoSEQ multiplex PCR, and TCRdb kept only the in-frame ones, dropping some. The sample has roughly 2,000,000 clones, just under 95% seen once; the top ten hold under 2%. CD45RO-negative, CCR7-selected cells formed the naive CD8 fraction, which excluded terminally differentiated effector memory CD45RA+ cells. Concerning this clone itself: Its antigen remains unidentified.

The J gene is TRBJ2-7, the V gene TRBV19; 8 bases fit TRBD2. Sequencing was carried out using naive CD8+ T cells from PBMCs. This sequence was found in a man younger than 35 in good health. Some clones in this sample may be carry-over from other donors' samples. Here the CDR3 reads CASSIFPGGYEQYF. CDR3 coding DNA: TGTGCCAGTAGTATATTTCCGGGAGGGTACGAGCAGTACTTC.